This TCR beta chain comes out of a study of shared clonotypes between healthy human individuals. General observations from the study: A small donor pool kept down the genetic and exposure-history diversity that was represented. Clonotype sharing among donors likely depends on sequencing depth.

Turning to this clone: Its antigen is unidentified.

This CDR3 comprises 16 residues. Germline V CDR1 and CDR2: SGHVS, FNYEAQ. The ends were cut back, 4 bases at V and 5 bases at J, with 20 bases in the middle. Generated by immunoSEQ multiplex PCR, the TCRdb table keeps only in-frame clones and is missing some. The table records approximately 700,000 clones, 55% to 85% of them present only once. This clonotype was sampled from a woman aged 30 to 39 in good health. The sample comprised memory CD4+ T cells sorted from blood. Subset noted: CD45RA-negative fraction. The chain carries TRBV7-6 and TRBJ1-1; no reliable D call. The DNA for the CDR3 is TGTGCCAGCAGCTACTCCGACGGTTCCTACGGGACTGAAGCTTTCTTT. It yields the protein CASSYSDGSYGTEAFF.